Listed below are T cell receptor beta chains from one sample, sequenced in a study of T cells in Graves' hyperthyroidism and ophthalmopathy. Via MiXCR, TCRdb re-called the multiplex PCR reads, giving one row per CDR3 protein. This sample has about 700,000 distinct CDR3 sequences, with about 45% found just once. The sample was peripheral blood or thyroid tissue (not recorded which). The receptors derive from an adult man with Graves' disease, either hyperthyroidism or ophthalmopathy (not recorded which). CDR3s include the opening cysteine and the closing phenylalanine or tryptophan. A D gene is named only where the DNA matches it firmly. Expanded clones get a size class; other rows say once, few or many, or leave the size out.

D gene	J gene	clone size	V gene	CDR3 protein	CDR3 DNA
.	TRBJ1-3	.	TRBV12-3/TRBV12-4	CARVEPSGNTIYF	TGTGCTAGGGTTGAGCCCTCTGGAAACACCATATATTTT
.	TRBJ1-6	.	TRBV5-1	CASSLRTGNSPLHF	TGCGCCAGCAGCTTGAGGACTGGAAATTCACCCCTCCACTTT
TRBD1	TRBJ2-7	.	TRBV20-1	CSASVTGAYEQYF	TGCAGTGCTAGCGTCACAGGGGCATACGAGCAGTACTTC
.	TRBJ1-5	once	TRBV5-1	CASSLAEEETQHF	TGCGCCAGCAGCTTGGCGGAGGAAGAGACCCAGCATTTT
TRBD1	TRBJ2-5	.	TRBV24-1	CATSDFSRGQETQYF	TGTGCCACCAGTGATTTTAGCAGGGGGCAAGAGACCCAGTACTTC
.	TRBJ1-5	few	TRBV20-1	CSARSGADSNQPQHF	TGCAGTGCTAGATCTGGGGCGGATAGCAATCAGCCCCAGCATTTT
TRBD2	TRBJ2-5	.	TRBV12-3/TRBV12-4	CASTVGRAETQYF	TGTGCCAGCACTGTCGGGAGGGCAGAGACCCAGTACTTC
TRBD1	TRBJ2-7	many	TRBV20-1	CSARDRSRTGEQYF	TGCAGTGCTAGAGATAGATCGAGGACAGGCGAGCAGTACTTC
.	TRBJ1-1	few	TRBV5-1	CASSPNKDTEAFF	TGCGCCAGCAGCCCAAACAAGGACACTGAAGCTTTCTTT
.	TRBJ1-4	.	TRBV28	CASSESERVNEKLFF	TGTGCCAGCAGTGAATCGGAGAGAGTAAATGAAAAACTGTTTTTT
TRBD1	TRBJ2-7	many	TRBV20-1	CSAKGQVRDEQYF	TGCAGTGCCAAGGGACAGGTCAGAGACGAGCAGTACTTC
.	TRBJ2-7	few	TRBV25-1	CASSPGPRLQYF	TGTGCCAGCAGCCCCGGACCCAGGCTGCAGTACTTC
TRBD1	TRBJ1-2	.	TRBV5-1	CASSLPGQGNGYTF	TGCGCCAGCAGCTTGCCGGGACAGGGGAATGGCTACACCTTC
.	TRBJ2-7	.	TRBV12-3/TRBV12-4	CASAPDRYSSYEQYF	TGTGCCAGCGCGCCCGACAGATACAGCTCCTACGAGCAGTACTTC
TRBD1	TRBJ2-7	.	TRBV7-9	CASSSGQGAYF	TGTGCCAGCAGCTCAGGACAGGGGGCGTACTTC
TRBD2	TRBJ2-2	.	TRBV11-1	CASSLWGRTSDPGELFF	TGTGCCAGCAGCTTATGGGGAAGGACTAGCGATCCCGGGGAGCTGTTTTTT
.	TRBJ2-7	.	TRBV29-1	CSVDVVGTYEQYF	TGCAGCGTTGATGTGGTCGGGACCTACGAGCAGTACTTC
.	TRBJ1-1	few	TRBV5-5	CASSLGYGEAFF	TGTGCCAGCAGCTTGGGGTACGGTGAAGCTTTCTTT
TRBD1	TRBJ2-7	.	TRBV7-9	CASSYGTGRPYEQYF	TGTGCCAGCAGCTATGGGACAGGGAGGCCCTACGAGCAGTACTTC
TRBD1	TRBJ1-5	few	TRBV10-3	CASSSTGEVYQPQHF	TGTGCCAGCAGTTCTACAGGGGAGGTTTATCAGCCCCAGCATTTT
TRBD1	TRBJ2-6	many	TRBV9	CASSDGQERGANVLTF	TGTGCCAGCAGCGATGGACAGGAAAGAGGGGCCAACGTCCTGACTTTC
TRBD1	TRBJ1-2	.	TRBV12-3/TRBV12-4	CASSPGTAIGYTF	TGTGCCAGCAGCCCCGGGACAGCTATTGGCTACACCTTC
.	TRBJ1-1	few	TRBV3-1	CASSQDLQSEAFF	TGTGCCAGCAGCCAAGATCTACAGTCTGAGGCTTTCTTT
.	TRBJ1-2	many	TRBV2	CASSFDSNGYTF	TGTGCCAGCAGCTTTGACAGCAATGGCTACACCTTC